Presented here are 21 T cell receptor beta chains from one specimen sequenced in a study of identical twins. TCRdb recomputed calls from the 5' RACE reads with MiXCR, one row per CDR3 protein. The sample consists of about 720,000 distinct CDR3 sequences, 8.5% to 9.5% of them appearing once. The same data also contributed to another study, on yellow fever vaccine responses in identical twins.

Sequenced: PBMCs. The receptors derive from a woman aged 18-30 years in good health.

This clonotype was counted many times. The chain links TRBV29-1 to TRBJ2-2; tentatively, D is TRBD1 or TRBD2 (5 bases each). Germline values: CDR1 SQVTM, CDR2 ANQGSEA. Trimming cost V 4 bases and J 3 bases, with 9 bases left between them. The CDR3 consists of 13 residues. The CDR3: CSVVGTDTGELFF. CDR3 bases: TGCAGCGTTGTAGGGACGGACACCGGGGAGCTGTTTTTT.

This clonotype was seen ten or more times. The gene calls are TRBV5-1 and TRBJ1-1; D is uncertain. Germline CDR1 reads SGHRS; CDR2 reads YFSETQ. V dropped 0 bases and J dropped 3 bases, with 6 bases sitting between them. The CDR3 contains 13 residues. The CDR3 loop reads CASSLEADTEAFF. CDR3 DNA sequence: TGCGCCAGCAGCTTGGAAGCAGACACTGAAGCTTTCTTT.

The chain is built from TRBV5-1 and TRBJ1-2, with 9 bases fitting TRBD1. The CDR3 consists of 16 residues. In germline, CDR1 is SGHRS, CDR2 YFSETQ. Trimming removed 0 bases from V and 3 bases from J; junction bases left unmatched: 6. The DNA for the CDR3 is TGCGCCAGCAGCTTGGAGGGGACAGGGCGGGACTATGGCTACACCTTC. Its translation is CASSLEGTGRDYGYTF.

V usage is TRBV20-1 and J usage is TRBJ1-4, with 8 nucleotides matching TRBD1. The CDR3 is made up of 19 amino acids. The V gene's germline CDR1 is DFQATT and CDR2 SNEGSKA (reference sequence). After removal of 0 bases from V and 0 bases from J, the junction contained 12 bases not matched to a gene. CDR3 region: CSARDPPTGGSATNEKLFF. The CDR3 DNA is TGCAGTGCTAGAGACCCCCCTACAGGGGGGAGTGCAACTAATGAAAAACTGTTTTTT.

Only a few counts were recorded for this clonotype. The V and J genes are TRBV7-9 and TRBJ2-3; 8 bases are shared with TRBD2. Germline values: CDR1 SEHNR, CDR2 FQNEAQ (reference sequence). J gave up 4 bases and V 5 bases, and 8 bases lay outside the gene matches. The CDR3 length is 15 residues. As DNA, the CDR3 is TGTGCCAGCAGCAGTAGCGGGGCTTTCTCAGATACGCAGTATTTT. It encodes CASSSSGAFSDTQYF.

This chain links TRBV15 with TRBJ2-3, with D possibly matching TRBD1 (6 bases). V was shortened by 0 bases and J by 1 base, with 20 bases between the two germline ends. Germline-derived CDR1 and CDR2 are LNHNV and YYDKDF (reference sequence). The CDR3 is made up of 19 amino acids. The CDR3 protein is CATSRDDRQVYLGTDTQYF. The CDR3, as DNA: TGTGCCACCAGCAGAGATGATAGACAGGTCTATTTGGGCACAGATACGCAGTATTTT.

This clonotype has ten or more counts. The chain is built from TRBV11-2 and TRBJ2-1; 12 nucleotides line up with TRBD2. Trimming cost V 5 bases and J 5 bases; bases outside gene matches: 4. From germline, CDR1 is SGHAT and CDR2 FQNNGV. The CDR3 loop spans 15 amino acids. CDR3 DNA: TGTGCCAGCAGCCCCCGACTAGCGGGGGACAATGAGCAGTTCTTC. It encodes CASSPRLAGDNEQFF.

This clonotype was recorded at least ten times. This chain joins TRBV12-3 or TRBV12-4 and TRBJ2-5, with TRBD2 as a possible D gene (6 bases). Trimming pared 7 bases from V and 4 bases from J, leaving 13 bases between. This CDR3 comprises 13 residues. The CDR3 sequence: CASIGGMGETQYF. CDR3 DNA sequence: TGTGCCAGCATTGGAGGGATGGGAGAGACCCAGTACTTC.

This clonotype was found a few times. CDR3 region: CASSGTGPGGGETQYF. The CDR3 DNA reads TGTGCCAGCAGTGGGACAGGTCCGGGTGGTGGAGAGACCCAGTACTTC. The V and J genes are TRBV6-1 and TRBJ2-5, with 7 bases that match TRBD1. The CDR3 covers 16 residues. The V and J ends lost 4 bases and 4 bases, in that order; junction bases with no gene match: 12. Germline V CDR1 and CDR2: MNHNS, SASEGT.

This clonotype was observed at least ten times. This chain joins TRBV6-1 and TRBJ2-1; 8 bases are a match to TRBD1. Germline CDR1 is MNHNS and CDR2 is SASEGT. V gave up 5 bases and J gave up 8 bases; unmatched junction bases: 8. CDR3 length: 14 amino acids. The CDR3 DNA reads as TGTGCCAGCAGTCAACTCCAGGGGGCGGATGAGCAGTTCTTC. Translating gives CASSQLQGADEQFF.

This clonotype has more than one count but fewer than ten. V is TRBV12-3 or TRBV12-4 and J is TRBJ2-7, with 8 bases that match TRBD1. The CDR3 is 14 amino acids. Unmatched junction bases numbered 6, after V lost 6 bases and J lost 2 bases. The CDR3, as DNA: TGTGCCAGCAGGTGGACAGGGCCCCCCTACGAGCAGTACTTC. It yields the protein CASRWTGPPYEQYF.

The chain links TRBV28 to TRBJ2-7, with D maybe TRBD2 (5 bases). Looked up from germline, CDR1 is MDHEN and CDR2 is SYDVKM. This CDR3 has 13 amino acids. Between the trimmed V and J ends, which lost 2 bases and 7 bases, there was a span of 12 bases. This CDR3 is CASSLRDPREQYF. CDR3 bases: TGTGCCAGCAGTTTACGGGATCCAAGGGAGCAGTACTTC.

This clonotype was picked up a small number of times. The V call is TRBV12-3 or TRBV12-4, the J call TRBJ2-7; D possibly corresponds to TRBD1 (5 bases). With 6 bases removed from V and 1 base from J, the gap between germline ends came to 10 bases. The CDR3 spans 13 residues. CDR3 sequence: CASRQAGSYEQYF. The CDR3 nucleotides are TGTGCCAGCAGACAAGCAGGGTCCTACGAGCAGTACTTC.

The sample holds a few counts of this clonotype. The rearrangement links TRBV9 to TRBJ1-5, with D unclear. This CDR3 has 14 residues. The germline gives CDR1 SGDLS, CDR2 YYNGEE. V was shortened by 4 bases and J by 5 bases, with 13 bases between the two germline ends. The DNA of the CDR3 is TGTGCCAGCAGCCCCCGTTCGGGAGATCAGCCCCAGCATTTT. It yields the protein CASSPRSGDQPQHF.

This chain connects TRBV7-2 to TRBJ2-3; 8 bases fit TRBD2. The CDR3 sequence is 16 residues long. Losses at the gene ends were 0 bases for V and 4 bases for J; bases not matched to a gene: 6. Germline V gene data show CDR1 as SGHTA and CDR2 as FQGNSA. CDR3 nucleotides: TGTGCCAGCAGCTTAGCTGGGCGGGGGGCGGCAGATACGCAGTATTTT. Its protein is CASSLAGRGAADTQYF.

The sample holds a few counts of this clonotype. This rearrangement joins TRBV12-5 to TRBJ2-2; 8 bases match TRBD1. The CDR3 length is 17 residues. Germline CDR1 is LGHNT and CDR2 is FRNRAP. V shed 2 bases, J shed 3 bases, and the junction held 8 bases outside the gene matches. The CDR3 DNA follows: TGTGCTAGTGGTTTGATGACCGGGACAGGAGACACCGGGGAGCTGTTTTTT. The encoded protein is CASGLMTGTGDTGELFF.

The chain carries TRBV28 and TRBJ1-2; 11 nucleotides match TRBD1. Germline trimming cut 5 bases from V and 4 bases from J; bases unmatched to any gene: 9. CDR3 length: 16 amino acids. CDR1 and CDR2 from the germline V gene are MDHEN and SYDVKM. In DNA, the CDR3 is TGTGCCAGCAGTCCCTCCCGGGACAGGGGGTTCTATGGCTACACCTTC. This encodes CASSPSRDRGFYGYTF.

This clonotype was counted between two and nine times. The chain is built from TRBV6-1 and TRBJ2-2; 9 nucleotides match TRBD2. The CDR3 totals 14 residues. V lost 6 bases, J lost 6 bases, and 5 bases stayed unmatched. Germline V CDR1 and CDR2: MNHNS, SASEGT. The CDR3 region has the DNA TGTGCCAGCAGGCGGGAGGGCCAAGCCGGGGAGCTGTTTTTT. Its translation is CASRREGQAGELFF.

CDR3 in amino acids: CASSLRVEGTDTQYF. Here the CDR3 DNA reads TGCGCCAGCAGCCTCCGGGTCGAAGGCACAGATACGCAGTATTTT. V is TRBV4-1 and J is TRBJ2-3; D is unresolved. Germline V gene lookup returns CDR1 MGHRA and CDR2 YSYEKL. CDR3 length equals 15 residues. V lost 4 bases, J lost 1 base, and 12 bases lay in between.

The chain recombines TRBV9 with TRBJ2-2; D remains ambiguous. Germline V gene sequence: CDR1 SGDLS, CDR2 YYNGEE. Deletions cut 0 bases from V and 7 bases from J, with 10 bases between. This CDR3 is built from 14 residues. CDR3 in amino acids: CASSVAPVGGELFF. CDR3 DNA: TGTGCCAGCAGCGTAGCCCCGGTTGGCGGGGAGCTGTTTTTT.

This clonotype was detected ten times or more. The genes are TRBV7-6 and TRBJ1-1; D remains ambiguous. Germline assignment: CDR1 SGHVS and CDR2 FNYEAQ. V lost 1 base and J 2 bases, leaving 8 bases between the germline ends. This CDR3 comprises 14 residues. DNA for the CDR3: TGTGCCAGCAGCTTAGTTGGCAGTAACACTGAAGCTTTCTTT. This encodes CASSLVGSNTEAFF.